This note documents a single TCR beta chain sequence. This clone was observed a handful of times. The target of this receptor is not known. No much larger clone exists at a distance of one base, and base qualities are not known. The data derive from a study of cytomegalovirus exposure and HLA in healthy donors listed by TCRdb under 2017. In the study overall: An earlier analysis of approximately 640 of the donors reported approximately 290 Gb of sequence data and 117 million unique TCR beta sequences from some 180 million T cells. Of the 300 to 400 genotyped donors, 65% to 90% fell in the genetic ancestry cluster associated with self-reported Caucasian donors. A separate validation cohort of 100 to 150 different subjects was used in addition to the 666-subject first cohort. Donor age, sex, ethnicity and CMV serostatus were compiled alongside the repertoire data. Both class I and class II loci were covered by HLA typing, at four-digit resolution. A later genetic analysis used genome-wide SNP genotypes for about 65% of the roughly 670 donors, treating that subset as a discovery cohort. A later analysis re-analyzed previously published TCR beta repertoires from roughly 690 donors and added high-resolution HLA genotyping to study TCR occurrence patterns. Typing coverage differed by locus: A, B, C, DRB1 and DQB1 were typed in about 620-640 donors, DQA1 in 522, DPA1 in nearly 610, and DPB1 in around 440. Roughly five DR-DQ haplotypes were handled as single units for association and clustering, since linkage in the cohort was strong. All discovery cohort repertoires had been generated on a single sequencing platform. An earlier analysis of approximately 580 of the donors used high-throughput TCR beta sequencing to judge whether each TCR beta V gene segment behaved as functional or pseudogenic. Across around 400 genotyped donors of the cohort, an average of about 200,000 unique TCR beta nucleotide sequences per donor were sequenced, and roughly 20% of those sequences were non-productive. The study used immunosequencing to profile the T cell repertoires of 670 or so subjects and linked those repertoires to cytomegalovirus serostatus. An early release covering some 640 HLA-typed donors comprised roughly 300 gigabases of sequencing data and tens of millions of unique TCR sequences. The later analysis used no new phenotypic data to find candidate immune exposures, relying instead on TCR beta sequences and their occurrence across donors. The study aimed to test whether signatures of past pathogen exposure could be identified by cataloging public T cell receptors. To predict cytomegalovirus infection status, the study combined high-throughput TCR immunosequencing, statistical association of individual TCRs with disease status, and machine learning.

Inclusive of the bounding cysteine and phenylalanine, the CDR3 is 15 residues long. CDR3 DNA is the only sequence kept; it has 45 bases, read in frame from the first base. Unmatched junction bases come to 11, with V trimmed by 10 bases and J by 3 bases. CDR1 is given as ENHRY and CDR2 as SYGVKD, both from the germline V gene. Study-wide findings and limitations: Linkage disequilibrium might explain the correlated functional status among segregating V segments, but an unknown experimental factor could not be excluded. Cytomegalovirus status was reported to be diagnosed by the classifier with high specificity and sensitivity in both the original and validation cohorts. The earlier analysis of nearly 600 of the donors excluded seventeen rarely observed V segments, including chromosome 9 orphons, because counts were too low. The only immune exposure information available for the cohort was CMV serostatus. Most TCR sequences were seen in very few donors, while some public TCRs were found in many individuals. In a later analysis, most CMV-associated TCR beta chains were found to appear HLA-restricted, with HLA associations seemingly driven largely by CMV exposure. In a later genetic analysis, fewer N-insertions in productive TCRs were reported among donors in an Asian-associated ancestry cluster than the roughly 700-donor mean. A further reported finding was that TCR beta sequences accurately predicted the HLA-A and HLA-B alleles for most subjects in the first cohort. The 87-base-pair reads could not distinguish some IMGT-functional V segments, including TRBV6-2 and TRBV6-3, so those segments were excluded. An earlier analysis of several hundred of the donors showed that most TCR beta V segments appeared in productive rearrangements either about 87% or about 30% of the time, which broadly matched IMGT annotations. This cohort had only TCR beta chains sequenced, and the lack of alpha or paired-chain data limited which features could be detected. A cluster of highly shared sequence variants was judged likely to be a technical artifact of the sequencing pipeline. Specific HLA alleles were associated with roughly 17,000 TCR beta sequences at a false discovery rate of 0.05 in a later analysis. Assigning TCR associations to individual alleles was difficult when HLA alleles, especially DR and DQ, strongly co-occurred. Because HLA typing was missing for some donors at each locus, association tests included only the typed subset. A later analysis found that TCR association rates varied across HLA loci, with DRB1 alleles showing the most associated TCRs and HLA-C alleles the fewest. In a later analysis, several top co-occurrence clusters were reported to appear linked to parvovirus B19, influenza, CMV and Epstein-Barr virus. In a later analysis, HLA-associated TCR beta chains showed more clonal expansion and lower generation probabilities than non-associated chains that were equally common. Presence/absence analyses assumed roughly uniform sequencing depth across donors, an assumption that may not hold. V-gene and J-gene trimming of TCR beta chains was associated with a missense DCLRE1C variant in a later genetic analysis, and the association was replicated in an independent cohort. In vitro tests confirmed that a few of the cytomegalovirus-associated TCR beta chains recognize cytomegalovirus antigens. The study listed 150 to 200 TCR beta chains as associated with cytomegalovirus. According to the authors, the approach could potentially be generalized to other disease states and immunological phenotypes.

In total, about 650 healthy bone marrow donors made up the cohort. At the time of sampling, every cohort member was nominally healthy, though immune exposures that went unrecorded were likely present. The donor was CMV seropositive and belonged to the group of 250 to 350 seropositive cohort members. A peripheral blood sample was collected from each donor, and TCR beta sequencing was performed on peripheral blood mononuclear cells. Genomic DNA was extracted from the blood cell samples with the Qiagen DNeasy Blood Extraction Kit. Libraries were constructed by the immunoSEQ multiplex PCR assay. For the multiplex PCR, a mixture combining 60 forward primers for TCR Vbeta segments and 13 reverse primers for TCR Jbeta segments was used. The CDR3 region of rearranged TCR beta genes was amplified from genomic DNA by a multiplex PCR assay. The Illumina HiSeq System was used to sequence the amplified TCR beta libraries as 87-base-pair reads. The paper's processing steps were these. A later analysis counted about 76 million unique TCR beta chains across the 650 to 700 repertoires, and 9 million to 14 million of these chains were shared by at least two donors. Raw reads were error-corrected and collapsed into unique sequences by a nearest-neighbor algorithm in which closely related sequences were merged to remove PCR and sequencing errors. V, D and J gene segments were assigned by aligning CDR3 sequences to IMGT reference sequences. For a sequence to be retained, a match of at least six nucleotides was required to both a V gene segment and a J gene segment. A rearrangement was called productive if the CDR3 had no stop codons and remained in frame with V and J, and every other rearrangement was called non-productive. CDR3 was defined by IMGT convention, running from the second conserved V-encoded cysteine to the conserved J-encoded phenylalanine. The earlier analysis of 550 to 650 of the donors excluded any sequence lacking an unambiguous match to a single V gene segment. An earlier analysis of fewer than 650 of the donors classified V segments as functional when productive rearrangements were above 56.7% and as segregating when the standard deviation between donors was above 5%. A statistical classification framework was built to diagnose cytomegalovirus status from the catalog of TCR beta chain sequences. A later analysis assigned V and J genes by comparing TCR nucleotide sequences with IMGT/GENE-DB human TR gene sequences. In a later analysis, CDR3 sequences and most-parsimonious VDJ recombination scenarios were assigned using the TCRdist pipeline. In a later analysis, each TCR beta chain was defined by its CDR3 amino acid sequence together with its V-gene family, and reads without a unique V-gene family were excluded. To address suspected cross-contamination and a sequencing artifact, a later analysis removed under 600 highly shared, low-generation-probability nucleotide sequences. For each public chain, a later analysis derived a clonal expansion index from normalized ranks of inferred template counts within each repertoire. In a later analysis, generation probabilities were computed with a VDJ recombination model fitted to out-of-frame rearrangements, and the resulting probabilities were checked against IGoR. In a later analysis, hypergeometric tests were used to score TCR-TCR, TCR-HLA and TCR-CMV co-occurrence, with a repertoire-size bias correction applied to TCR pairs. In a later analysis, false discovery rates were estimated by permuting HLA or CMV assignments 20 times. A later analysis grouped co-occurring TCRs with DBSCAN, adding TCRdist sequence similarity when clustering within HLA-allele-positive subsets. Repertoires with fewer than 30,000 or more than 120,000 public chains were left out of co-occurrence clustering, as were four to six repertoires with anomalous nucleotide sharing. TCRdb re-hosts the immuneACCESS table, in-frame sequences only. Its copies lack some clones; in the studies checked, an unresolved V gene accounts for under half of them, and the cause for the rest is not known. The V and J calls and clone size were taken over from that table, and D and trimming were inferred from the DNA. This sample has over 75,000 clones in its table, and 84% of those were observed once. In total, the top ten clones hold roughly 5.3% of the sample.

The chain links TRBV10-3 with TRBJ2-1, with 8 middle bases fitting TRBD2. The receptor was derived from a woman aged 18-35 years in good health and CMV-seropositive. The sequenced sample was PBMCs. CDR3 loop: CATKGTSGYYNEQFF. The DNA sequence is TGTGCCACGAAGGGAACTAGCGGCTACTACAATGAGCAGTTCTTC.